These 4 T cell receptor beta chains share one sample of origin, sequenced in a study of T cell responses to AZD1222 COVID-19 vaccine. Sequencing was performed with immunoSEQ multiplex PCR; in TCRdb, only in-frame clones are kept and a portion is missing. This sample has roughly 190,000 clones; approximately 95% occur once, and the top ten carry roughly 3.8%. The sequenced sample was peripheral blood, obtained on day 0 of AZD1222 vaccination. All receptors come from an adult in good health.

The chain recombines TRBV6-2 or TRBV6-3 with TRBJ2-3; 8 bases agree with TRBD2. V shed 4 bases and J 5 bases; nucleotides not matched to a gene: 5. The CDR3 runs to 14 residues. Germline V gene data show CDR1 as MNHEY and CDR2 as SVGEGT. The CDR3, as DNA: TGTGCCAGCAGTTTGGTTCTAGCGGGAGATACGCAGTATTTT. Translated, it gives CASSLVLAGDTQYF.

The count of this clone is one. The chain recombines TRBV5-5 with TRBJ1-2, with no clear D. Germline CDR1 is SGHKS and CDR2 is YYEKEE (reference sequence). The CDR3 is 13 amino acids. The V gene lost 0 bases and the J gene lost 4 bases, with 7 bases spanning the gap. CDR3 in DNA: TGTGCCAGCAGCTTGGGCGGTCCCTATGGCTACACCTTC. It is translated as CASSLGGPYGYTF.

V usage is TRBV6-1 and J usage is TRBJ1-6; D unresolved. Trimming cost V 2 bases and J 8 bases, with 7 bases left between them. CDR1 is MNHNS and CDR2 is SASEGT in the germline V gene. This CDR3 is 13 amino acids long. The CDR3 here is CASSEQTDSPLHF. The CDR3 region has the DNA TGTGCCAGCAGTGAACAGACCGATTCACCCCTCCACTTT.

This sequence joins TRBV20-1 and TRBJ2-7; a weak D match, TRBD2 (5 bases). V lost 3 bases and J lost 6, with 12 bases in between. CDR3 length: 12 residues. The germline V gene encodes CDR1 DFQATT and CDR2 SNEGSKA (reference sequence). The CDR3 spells CSASPGLFEQYF. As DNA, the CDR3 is TGCAGTGCTAGTCCCGGACTTTTCGAGCAGTACTTC.